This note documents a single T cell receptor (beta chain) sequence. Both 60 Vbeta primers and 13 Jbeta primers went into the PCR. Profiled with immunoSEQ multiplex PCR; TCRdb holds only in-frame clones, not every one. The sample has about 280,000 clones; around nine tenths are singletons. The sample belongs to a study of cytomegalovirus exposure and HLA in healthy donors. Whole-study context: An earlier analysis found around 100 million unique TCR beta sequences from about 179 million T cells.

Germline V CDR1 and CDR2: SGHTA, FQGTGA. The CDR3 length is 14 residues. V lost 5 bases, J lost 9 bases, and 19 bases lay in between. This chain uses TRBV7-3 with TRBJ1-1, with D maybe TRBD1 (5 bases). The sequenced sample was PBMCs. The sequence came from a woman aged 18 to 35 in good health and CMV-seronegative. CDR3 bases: TGTGCCAGCAGCCTCGACAGTAGAGAACGCAAAGCTTTCTTT. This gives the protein CASSLDSRERKAFF.